The clone carrying this T cell receptor beta chain was counted only a few times. Its cognate antigen is unknown. This CDR3 has 17 amino acids. J was trimmed by 3 bases and V by 5 bases; bases with no gene match: 14. Germline lookup yields CDR1 LNHDA and CDR2 SQIVND (reference sequence). In the PCR, 60 Vbeta and 13 Jbeta primers were used. Profiling relied on immunoSEQ multiplex PCR, and the TCRdb table lists in-frame clones only, not all of them. In the table there are some 70,000 clones, 60% to 85% of which are singletons. This entry comes from a study of cytomegalovirus exposure and HLA in healthy donors. General study findings and limits: Roughly even sequencing depth across donors was the assumption behind the presence/absence analyses. As immune exposure information, only CMV serostatus was available.

Sequenced input: PBMCs. The rearrangement links TRBV19 to TRBJ1-1, with TRBD1 matching 8 bases. The sequence was collected from a male donor in good health and CMV-seropositive. In DNA form, the CDR3 reads TGTGCCAGTAGTCCCCAGGGCAGGGGGCGCGCCGACACTGAAGCTTTCTTT. Its protein is CASSPQGRGRADTEAFF.